This T cell receptor beta chain derives from a study of long-term antiretroviral therapy in people with HIV. Study-level results: The study found narrower CDR3 length ranges in HIV repertoires than in controls. Viral resistance, ART adherence and therapy changes all lacked available data.

Germline assignment: CDR1 MNHNS and CDR2 SASEGT. Deletions cut 1 base from V and 8 bases from J, with 11 bases between. This CDR3 spans 14 amino acids. A note on this clone: Its antigen is not known.

An immunoSEQ assay, version v3.0, was performed at survey level. Profiled with immunoSEQ multiplex PCR; TCRdb holds only in-frame clones, not every one. The repertoire holds just over 15,000 clones, with 70% to 85% as singletons. At minimum, one pre-ART and two post-ART PBMC samples were obtained from each donor. The receptor's source is a man in his forties or fifties with HIV. V usage is TRBV6-1 and J usage is TRBJ1-4, with D hard to call. The material sequenced was unsorted PBMCs, taken just before starting antiretroviral therapy. DNA of the CDR3: TGTGCCAGCAGTGAAGGCACCGTAGGGGAAAAACTGTTTTTT. The encoded protein is CASSEGTVGEKLFF.